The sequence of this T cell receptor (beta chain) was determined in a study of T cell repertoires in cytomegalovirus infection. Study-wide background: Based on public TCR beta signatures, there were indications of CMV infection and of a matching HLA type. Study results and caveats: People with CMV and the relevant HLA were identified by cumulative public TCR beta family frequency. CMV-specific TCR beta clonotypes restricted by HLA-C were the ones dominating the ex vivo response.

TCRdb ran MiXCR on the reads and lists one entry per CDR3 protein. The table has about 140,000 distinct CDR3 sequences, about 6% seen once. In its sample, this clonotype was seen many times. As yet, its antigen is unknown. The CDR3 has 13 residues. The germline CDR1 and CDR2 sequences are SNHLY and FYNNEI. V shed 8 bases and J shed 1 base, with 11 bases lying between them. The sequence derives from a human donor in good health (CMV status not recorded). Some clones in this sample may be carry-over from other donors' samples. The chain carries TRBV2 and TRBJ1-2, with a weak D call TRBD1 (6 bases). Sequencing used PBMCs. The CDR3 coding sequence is TGTGCCAGCTTACGGGGGCTTAACTATGGCTACACCTTC. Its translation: CASLRGLNYGYTF.